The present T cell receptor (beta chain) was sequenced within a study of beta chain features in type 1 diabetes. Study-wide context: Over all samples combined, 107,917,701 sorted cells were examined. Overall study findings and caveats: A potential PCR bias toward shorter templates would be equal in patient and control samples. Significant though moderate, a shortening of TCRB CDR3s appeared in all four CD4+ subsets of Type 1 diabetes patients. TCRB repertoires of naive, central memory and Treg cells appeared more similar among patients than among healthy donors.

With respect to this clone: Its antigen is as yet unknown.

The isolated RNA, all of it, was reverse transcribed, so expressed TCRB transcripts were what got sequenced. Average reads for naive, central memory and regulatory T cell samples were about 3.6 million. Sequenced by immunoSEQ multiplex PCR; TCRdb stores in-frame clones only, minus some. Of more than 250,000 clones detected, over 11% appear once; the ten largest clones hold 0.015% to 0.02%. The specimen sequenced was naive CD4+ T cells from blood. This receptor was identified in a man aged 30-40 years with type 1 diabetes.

This CDR3 is CAWGTGGTSSNQPQHF. Written as DNA, the CDR3 is TGTGCCTGGGGGACAGGGGGGACGTCGAGCAATCAGCCCCAGCATTTT. The V call is TRBV30, the J call TRBJ1-5; 11 bases are shared with TRBD1. This CDR3 region has 16 residues. Trimming at V came to 5 bases and at J to 1 base, leaving 7 bases not matched to a gene. The V gene's germline CDR1 is GTSNPN and CDR2 SVGIG (reference sequence).